Below are 31 T cell receptor beta chains sequenced from a single sample in a study of cytomegalovirus exposure and HLA in healthy donors. A multiplex PCR was run with 60 Vbeta primers and 13 Jbeta primers. Data came from immunoSEQ multiplex PCR; TCRdb stores just in-frame clones and leaves some out. The repertoire holds some 140,000 clones, with around 85% as singletons. The sequenced sample consisted of PBMCs. The origin of the receptors is a woman aged 50 to 65 in good health and CMV-seropositive.

The V call is TRBV6-5, the J call TRBJ1-2, with D maybe TRBD1 (6 bases). The CDR3 is made up of 13 amino acids. Trimming pared 5 bases from V and 7 bases from J, leaving 14 bases between. CDR1 MNHEY and CDR2 SVGAGI come from the germline V gene. The CDR3 reads CASSPQGSLGYTF. The CDR3 DNA follows: TGTGCCAGCAGTCCACAGGGTTCCCTTGGCTACACCTTC.

V and J are TRBV27 and TRBJ1-5; 12 bases line up with TRBD1. V dropped 4 bases and J dropped 10; count of bases not matched to a gene: 8. CDR1 MNHEY and CDR2 SMNVEV come from the germline V gene (reference sequence). The length of the CDR3 is 15 residues. CDR3 coding DNA: TGTGCCAGCAGTTCCCCGGGACAGGGGGCTCACCCCCAGCATTTT. It codes for CASSSPGQGAHPQHF.

This chain joins TRBV7-9 and TRBJ1-2, with a tentative D call TRBD1 (6 bases). CDR1 and CDR2 from the germline V gene are SEHNR and FQNEAQ (reference sequence). Deletions cut 2 bases from V and 4 bases from J, with 14 bases between. The CDR3 is 15 residues long. CDR3 region: CASSLLARGSYGYTF. CDR3 nucleotides: TGTGCCAGCAGCTTACTGGCCAGGGGATCCTATGGCTACACCTTC.

This rearrangement joins TRBV6-5 to TRBJ2-5; the match to TRBD2 covers 7 bases. This CDR3 has 13 residues. The J segment lost 11 bases and the V segment lost 2 bases, leaving 8 bases of the junction unmatched. The germline V gene has CDR1 MNHEY and CDR2 SVGAGI. Here the CDR3 DNA reads TGTGCCAGCAGTTACGGGAGGGGCGGGGAGCAGTACTTC. It codes for CASSYGRGGEQYF.

This clone has at least ten counts. V gene TRBV19 combines with J gene TRBJ2-1; 9 bases line up with TRBD1. Germline CDR1 reads LNHDA; CDR2 reads SQIVND (reference sequence). The CDR3 totals 16 residues. V lost 3 bases, J lost 8 bases, and 11 bases stayed unmatched. CDR3 protein: CASSIQPGQGSDEQFF. As DNA, the CDR3 is TGTGCCAGTAGTATCCAACCGGGACAGGGTTCGGATGAGCAGTTCTTC.

The chain combines TRBV2 with TRBJ2-7, with a possible D match to TRBD1 (6 bases). The CDR3 length is 14 residues. In germline, CDR1 is SNHLY, CDR2 FYNNEI. Trimming stripped 5 bases from V and 0 bases from J, with 11 bases between. Here the CDR3 reads CASSLDRNSYEQYF. The CDR3 region has the DNA TGTGCCAGCAGTCTAGACAGGAACTCCTACGAGCAGTACTTC. Combining the CDR3 with reference TRBV2 and TRBJ2-7 gives the whole variable domain EPEVTQTPSHQVTQMGQEVILRCVPISNHLYFYWYRQILGQKVEFLVSFYNNEISEKSEIFDDQFSVERPDGSNFTLKIRSTKLEDSAMYFCASSLDRNSYEQYFGPGTRLTVT.

The chain is built from TRBV19 and TRBJ2-7; 11 bases are shared with TRBD1. Per the germline V gene, CDR1 is LNHDA and CDR2 is SQIVND (reference sequence). The CDR3 is 16 amino acids. V lost 5 bases and J lost 6; bases outside the gene matches: 12. The CDR3 DNA is TGTGCCAGTAGTCTGCGGACAGGGGGCGCATCTGGCGAGCAGTACTTC. Amino acid sequence: CASSLRTGGASGEQYF.

This sequence joins TRBV10-3 and TRBJ2-7; the D is unclear. Trimming pared 3 bases from V and 1 base from J, leaving 10 bases between. Germline loops: CDR1 ENHRY, CDR2 SYGVKD. The CDR3 runs to 14 residues. CDR3 sequence: CAISDDNRSYEQYF. The CDR3 DNA sequence: TGTGCCATCAGTGATGACAACCGATCCTACGAGCAGTACTTC.

In regard to this clone: Other DNA sequences in the sample encode the same CDR3. V is TRBV28 and J is TRBJ2-7, with D tentatively TRBD1 (5 bases). Trimming left V 1 base short and J 2 bases short, with 6 bases between. The CDR3 runs to 13 residues. The V gene's germline CDR1 is MDHEN and CDR2 SYDVKM. DNA of the CDR3: TGTGCCAGCAGTTTATTGACAGCCTACGAGCAGTACTTC. Translation: CASSLLTAYEQYF.

This clone was detected only once. The chain uses TRBV4-2 and TRBJ2-5, with 9 bases lining up with TRBD2. CDR3 length: 15 residues. Trimming took 1 base from V and 3 from J; bases not matched to a gene: 3. The germline CDR1 and CDR2 sequences are LGHNA and YNFKEQ. The CDR3 here is CASSQGLAVEETQYF. The CDR3 DNA reads TGTGCCAGCAGCCAAGGACTAGCGGTGGAAGAGACCCAGTACTTC.

V is TRBV14 and J is TRBJ1-1; D is uncertain. The CDR3 has 14 residues. In germline, CDR1 is SGHDN, CDR2 FVKESK. Trimming stripped 1 base from V and 5 bases from J, with 11 bases between. CDR3 sequence: CASSQGRVSTEAFF. CDR3 bases: TGTGCCAGCAGCCAAGGGAGGGTATCTACTGAAGCTTTCTTT.

The rearrangement uses TRBV7-2 and TRBJ1-5; 9 nucleotides align to TRBD1. Trimming cost V 4 bases and J 6 bases; bases outside gene matches: 7. The length of the CDR3 is 15 residues. CDR1 is SGHTA, CDR2 FQGNSA, per germline. CDR3 amino acids: CASSSWGQGVQPQHF. The DNA of the CDR3 is TGTGCCAGCAGCTCGTGGGGACAGGGAGTTCAGCCCCAGCATTTT.

The V call is TRBV6-5, the J call TRBJ2-1, with no clear D. Germline values: CDR1 MNHEY, CDR2 SVGAGI. V lost 2 bases and J 1 base, leaving 9 bases between the germline ends. The CDR3 covers 15 residues. The CDR3 region is CASSYRSQSYNEQFF. In DNA, the CDR3 is TGTGCCAGCAGTTACCGCTCACAGTCCTACAATGAGCAGTTCTTC.

J is TRBJ1-1 and V is TRBV20-1, with D unclear. V lost 7 bases and J lost 1, with 7 bases in between. Germline V lookup: CDR1 DFQATT, CDR2 SNEGSKA (reference sequence). The CDR3 runs 11 residues. As DNA, the CDR3 is TGCAGTGGGGAGGGGAACACTGAAGCTTTCTTT. This translates into CSGEGNTEAFF.

This clone turned up a few times. The J gene is TRBJ2-3, the V gene TRBV12-5; D is perhaps TRBD2 (5 bases). CDR1 and CDR2 (germline): LGHNT, FRNRAP. The CDR3 has 13 residues. The V gene lost 7 bases and the J gene lost 1 base, with 9 bases spanning the gap. CDR3 bases: TGTGCTAGTGTTCTCGGGGGCACAGATACGCAGTATTTT. Its protein product is CASVLGGTDTQYF.

The chain has TRBV7-9 and TRBJ2-7; 9 bases agree with TRBD2. The CDR3 runs 14 residues. J lost 1 base, V lost 5 bases, and 3 bases had no gene match. The V gene's germline CDR1 is SEHNR and CDR2 FQNEAQ (reference sequence). As DNA, the CDR3 is TGTGCCAGCAGCCCTAGCGGGATTTCCTACGAGCAGTACTTC. Its protein is CASSPSGISYEQYF.

The CDR3 nucleotides are TGTGCCAGCATTGTGGGACAGGGAGGCTACGAGCAGTACTTC. This gives the protein CASIVGQGGYEQYF. J is TRBJ2-7 and V is TRBV28; 9 bases agree with TRBD1. This CDR3 spans 14 amino acids. V shed 7 bases, J shed 3 bases, and the junction held 7 bases outside the gene matches. Germline CDR1 reads MDHEN; CDR2 reads SYDVKM.

This rearrangement joins TRBV4-2 to TRBJ1-4; 10 nucleotides agree with TRBD1. CDR1 and CDR2 (germline): LGHNA, YNFKEQ. The CDR3 totals 16 residues. V shed 0 bases, J shed 8 bases, and the junction held 6 bases outside the gene matches. The DNA for the CDR3 is TGTGCCAGCAGCCAAGATGTAGGACAGGGGGGAGAAAAACTGTTTTTT. Protein sequence: CASSQDVGQGGEKLFF.

The chain has TRBV7-8 and TRBJ2-5, with TRBD2 matching over 12 bases. The CDR3 runs to 16 residues. Germline V gene sequence: CDR1 SGHVS, CDR2 FQNEAQ. J was trimmed by 0 bases and V by 5 bases; bases with no gene match: 4. As DNA, the CDR3 is TGTGCCAGCAGCACGGGGACTAGCGGGTACCAAGAGACCCAGTACTTC. This translates into CASSTGTSGYQETQYF.

The CDR3 region is CASSQDGSRNYGYTF. The CDR3 DNA is TGTGCCAGCAGCCAAGATGGCTCCCGTAACTATGGCTACACCTTC. The rearrangement links TRBV4-2 to TRBJ1-2, with D unresolved. Trimming took off 0 bases at V and 1 base at J, with 9 bases between the two ends. Germline assignment: CDR1 LGHNA and CDR2 YNFKEQ. The CDR3 has 15 amino acids.

The V and J genes are TRBV6-1 and TRBJ2-7, with 9 nucleotides matching TRBD1. Germline loops: CDR1 MNHNS, CDR2 SASEGT. CDR3 length: 14 residues. V lost 7 bases and J lost 5; bases outside the gene matches: 9. The DNA for the CDR3 is TGTGCCAGCACCAGGGACAGGGTAGTTGACGAGCAGTACTTC. Its translation: CASTRDRVVDEQYF.

The J gene is TRBJ2-5, the V gene TRBV29-1, with TRBD2 as a possible D gene (7 bases). The length of the CDR3 is 13 residues. CDR1 SQVTM and CDR2 ANQGSEA come from the germline V gene. V gave up 6 bases and J gave up 5 bases, with 16 bases separating them. CDR3 sequence (DNA): TGCAGCGTGCGGGGTGGGGGGGCGGAGACCCAGTACTTC. Translating gives CSVRGGGAETQYF.

This chain connects TRBV30 to TRBJ2-3; 7 nucleotides align to TRBD2. The CDR3 length is 20 residues. Germline V gives CDR1 GTSNPN, CDR2 SVGIG (reference sequence). The V gene end was trimmed by 5 bases and the J gene end by 0 bases; junction bases not matched to a gene: 23. CDR3 nucleotide sequence: TGTGCCTGGTCCTCGTTCCCAGGACTAGTGGGACGGAGTAGCACAGATACGCAGTATTTT. Amino acid sequence: CAWSSFPGLVGRSSTDTQYF.

J is TRBJ2-1 and V is TRBV6-5, with D perhaps matching TRBD2 (6 bases). The CDR3 loop spans 15 amino acids. Germline CDR1 MNHEY, CDR2 SVGAGI. V dropped 4 bases and J dropped 6 bases, with 16 bases sitting between them. CDR3 protein: CASSSLTRWGNEQFF. The CDR3 DNA reads as TGTGCCAGCAGTTCCTTGACTAGGTGGGGCAATGAGCAGTTCTTC.

As for this clone: At one boundary the junction diverges from the germline segment, which might be a read error. The rearrangement joins TRBV10-3 to TRBJ1-5, with 9 bases lining up with TRBD1. Looked up from germline, CDR1 is ENHRY and CDR2 is SYGVKD. The CDR3 spans 13 residues. CDR3 amino acids: CAISESLEGQGYF. The CDR3 coding sequence is TGTGCCATCAGTGAGTCTTTGGAGGGACAGGGATATTTT.

This clone was found once. V is TRBV5-1 and J is TRBJ2-1, with D perhaps TRBD1 (5 bases). The germline CDR1 and CDR2 sequences are SGHRS and YFSETQ. The CDR3 contains 13 residues. V gave up 0 bases and J gave up 10 bases, with 11 bases separating them. CDR3 nucleotide sequence: TGCGCCAGCAGCTTGGCCCTGGGGCAGGAGCAGTTCTTC. Translated: CASSLALGQEQFF.

CDR3 residues: CAWSETGHRRLYGYTF. In DNA, the CDR3 is TGTGCCTGGAGTGAGACAGGGCACCGGCGATTATATGGCTACACCTTC. This rearrangement joins TRBV30 to TRBJ1-2; TRBD1 matches 7 bases. Germline CDR1 GTSNPN, CDR2 SVGIG (reference sequence). With V trimmed by 1 base and J by 5 bases, 13 bases remained unmatched. CDR3 length: 16 residues. The variable domain in full, completed from reference TRBV30 and TRBJ1-2, reads SQTIHQWPATLVQPVGSPLSLECTVEGTSNPNLYWYRQAAGRGLQLLFYSVGIGQISSEVPQNLSASRPQDRQFILSSKKLLLSDSGFYLCAWSETGHRRLYGYTFGSGTRLTVV.

J is TRBJ2-1 and V is TRBV5-6; 8 bases match TRBD2. This CDR3 is built from 17 residues. The germline gives CDR1 SGHDT, CDR2 YYEEEE. Trimming removed 2 bases from V and 7 bases from J; junction bases left unmatched: 14. The CDR3 sequence: CASSFPIPGGPGNEQFF. The CDR3, as DNA: TGTGCCAGCAGCTTCCCCATTCCGGGGGGGCCGGGAAATGAGCAGTTCTTC.

V usage is TRBV9 and J usage is TRBJ2-2; D ambiguous. The CDR3 covers 12 residues. V lost 0 bases to trimming and J lost 7 bases, with 4 bases between them. Germline CDR1 reads SGDLS; CDR2 reads YYNGEE. The CDR3 DNA follows: TGTGCCAGCAGCGTAGCAGACGGGGAGCTGTTTTTT. Protein product: CASSVADGELFF.

This rearrangement joins TRBV6-5 to TRBJ1-6; D gene unclear. The CDR3 covers 10 residues. From germline, CDR1 is MNHEY and CDR2 SVGAGI. V was trimmed by 8 bases and J by 9 bases, leaving 5 bases between them. CDR3 protein: CASGVSPLHF. The CDR3 bases are TGTGCCAGCGGAGTTTCACCCCTCCACTTT.

This chain connects TRBV6-1 to TRBJ1-2; D unclear. Trimming left V 0 bases short and J 4 bases short, with 15 bases between. This CDR3 spans 16 amino acids. Germline CDR1 and CDR2: MNHNS and SASEGT. As DNA, the CDR3 is TGTGCCAGCAGTGAAGCCGATACTTCTTCCGGCTATGGCTACACCTTC. Amino acid sequence: CASSEADTSSGYGYTF.